Listed below are T cell receptor beta chains from one sample, sequenced in a study of blood T cell repertoires in COVID-19. The repertoire was sequenced with immunoSEQ multiplex PCR; TCRdb's copy has only in-frame clones and lacks some. The repertoire has about 95,000 clones, around 85% of them found once; the top ten carry roughly 25%. Sequenced input: peripheral blood. These receptors all stem from an elderly man with active or convalescent COVID-19. Each CDR3 is given with its conserved first and last residue. The order of the fields is clone size, J gene, D gene, CDR3 length, V gene, CDR3 DNA, CDR3 protein. The D gene is left open where the match is weak. Only some rows state a clone size, as once, few, many or a class for expanded clones.

abundance: .; j_gene: TRBJ1-4; d_gene: .; len: 16; v_gene: TRBV7-9; CDR3nt: TGTGCCAGCAGCTCTCCAACGTTCCGGGTAAAAGAAAAACTGTTTTTT; CDR3aa: CASSSPTFRVKEKLFF
abundance: .; j_gene: TRBJ2-2; d_gene: .; len: 16; v_gene: TRBV25-1; CDR3nt: TGTGCCAGCAGGGGGGGGGACACACTTCAAAGTGGGGAGCTGTTTTTT; CDR3aa: CASRGGDTLQSGELFF
abundance: .; j_gene: TRBJ1-1; d_gene: .; len: 12; v_gene: TRBV29-1; CDR3nt: TGCAGCGCCGGACAGCCGAACACTGAAGCTTTCTTT; CDR3aa: CSAGQPNTEAFF
abundance: .; j_gene: TRBJ2-7; d_gene: TRBD1; len: 14; v_gene: TRBV5-1; CDR3nt: TGCGCCAGCAGCTCAACAGGGGGAAACTACGAGCAGTACTTC; CDR3aa: CASSSTGGNYEQYF
abundance: .; j_gene: TRBJ2-2; d_gene: .; len: 13; v_gene: TRBV28; CDR3nt: TGTGCCAGCAGTTCCCCGGGGTTCGGGGAGCTGTTTTTT; CDR3aa: CASSSPGFGELFF
abundance: few; j_gene: TRBJ1-1; d_gene: TRBD1; len: 14; v_gene: TRBV7-2; CDR3nt: TGTGCCAGCAGCAGCAGTCGGACAGGGGGAAAAGCTTTCTTT; CDR3aa: CASSSSRTGGKAFF
abundance: .; j_gene: TRBJ1-2; d_gene: TRBD1; len: 16; v_gene: TRBV4-1; CDR3nt: TGCGCCAGCAGCCCCGCGGGACAGGGGAGTAGCTATGGCTACACCTTC; CDR3aa: CASSPAGQGSSYGYTF
abundance: few; j_gene: TRBJ2-7; d_gene: TRBD1; len: 14; v_gene: TRBV25-1; CDR3nt: TGTGCCAGTTCGCCGGGACAGGGGACCTACGAGCAGTACTTC; CDR3aa: CASSPGQGTYEQYF
abundance: .; j_gene: TRBJ1-5; d_gene: TRBD1; len: 15; v_gene: TRBV11-1; CDR3nt: TGTGCCAGCAGCCGGGACAGGGGCCCCAATCAGCCCCAGCATTTT; CDR3aa: CASSRDRGPNQPQHF
abundance: .; j_gene: TRBJ2-3; d_gene: TRBD1; len: 16; v_gene: TRBV13; CDR3nt: TGTGCCAGCAGCCCCTCCCGGGACAGTAGCACAGATACGCAGTATTTT; CDR3aa: CASSPSRDSSTDTQYF
abundance: .; j_gene: TRBJ1-2; d_gene: TRBD1; len: 15; v_gene: TRBV19; CDR3nt: TGTGCCAGTAGTATCCCGGGACAGGGAAGCTATGGCTACACCTTC; CDR3aa: CASSIPGQGSYGYTF
abundance: once; j_gene: TRBJ1-6; d_gene: TRBD1; len: 16; v_gene: TRBV5-1; CDR3nt: TGCGCCAGCAGCACCGGAATCCGGGACAGGGATTCACCCCTCCACTTT; CDR3aa: CASSTGIRDRDSPLHF
abundance: .; j_gene: TRBJ1-1; d_gene: .; len: 11; v_gene: TRBV3-1/TRBV3-2; CDR3nt: TGTGCCAGCAGCCAAGAGGGCGAAGCTTTCTTT; CDR3aa: CASSQEGEAFF
abundance: few; j_gene: TRBJ1-2; d_gene: .; len: 15; v_gene: TRBV6-5; CDR3nt: TGTGCCAGCACACAAGGGGGTGGGCGGAACTATGGCTACACCTTC; CDR3aa: CASTQGGGRNYGYTF
abundance: .; j_gene: TRBJ2-7; d_gene: .; len: 14; v_gene: TRBV5-1; CDR3nt: TGCGCCAGCAGCTTAATGGGGGCTTCCTACGAGCAGTACTTC; CDR3aa: CASSLMGASYEQYF
abundance: .; j_gene: TRBJ2-5; d_gene: TRBD2; len: 17; v_gene: TRBV6-1; CDR3nt: TGTGCCAGCAGTGAACGAGGGCGGGGGGGCCTTTCGGAGACCCAGTACTTC; CDR3aa: CASSERGRGGLSETQYF
abundance: once; j_gene: TRBJ1-2; d_gene: .; len: 16; v_gene: TRBV5-6; CDR3nt: TGTGCCAGCAGCTTGCAGGGACAAGGGCTCCCCTATGGCTACACCTTC; CDR3aa: CASSLQGQGLPYGYTF
abundance: .; j_gene: TRBJ2-3; d_gene: TRBD2; len: 16; v_gene: TRBV6-2/TRBV6-3; CDR3nt: TGTGCCAGCAGTTACCCCCTAGCGGGGGGCCCAGATACGCAGTATTTT; CDR3aa: CASSYPLAGGPDTQYF
abundance: .; j_gene: TRBJ2-3; d_gene: .; len: 14; v_gene: TRBV24-1; CDR3nt: TGTGCCACCGGCAAGGGGGGGCCGGAAGATACGCAGTATTTT; CDR3aa: CATGKGGPEDTQYF
abundance: .; j_gene: TRBJ1-1; d_gene: TRBD1; len: 17; v_gene: TRBV11-2; CDR3nt: TGTGCCAGCAGCTTTTTACCGGGACAGGGTTGGGCGACTGAAGCTTTCTTT; CDR3aa: CASSFLPGQGWATEAFF
abundance: .; j_gene: TRBJ1-5; d_gene: .; len: 15; v_gene: TRBV10-1; CDR3nt: TGCGCCAGCAGTGAGTCTTCCAGAATTAATCAGCCCCAGCATTTT; CDR3aa: CASSESSRINQPQHF